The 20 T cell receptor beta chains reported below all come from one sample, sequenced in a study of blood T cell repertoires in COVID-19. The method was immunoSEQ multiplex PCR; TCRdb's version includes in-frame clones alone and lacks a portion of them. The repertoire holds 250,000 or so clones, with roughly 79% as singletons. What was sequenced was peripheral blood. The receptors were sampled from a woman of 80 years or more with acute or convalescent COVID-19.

The CDR3: CASSLGQGRGETQYF. CDR3 nucleotides: TGTGCCAGCAGCTTAGGACAGGGGAGGGGGGAGACCCAGTACTTC. V and J are TRBV7-2 and TRBJ2-5; maybe TRBD1 (8 bases). Germline loops: CDR1 SGHTA, CDR2 FQGNSA. The CDR3 is 15 residues long. The germline V and J ends were trimmed by 1 base and 5 bases, with 14 bases remaining between them.

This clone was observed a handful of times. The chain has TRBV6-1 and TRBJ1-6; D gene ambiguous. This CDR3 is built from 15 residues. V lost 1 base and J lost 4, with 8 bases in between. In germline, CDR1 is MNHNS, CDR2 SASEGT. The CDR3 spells CASSEGSGYNSPLHF. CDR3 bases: TGTGCCAGCAGTGAAGGATCGGGGTATAATTCACCCCTCCACTTT.

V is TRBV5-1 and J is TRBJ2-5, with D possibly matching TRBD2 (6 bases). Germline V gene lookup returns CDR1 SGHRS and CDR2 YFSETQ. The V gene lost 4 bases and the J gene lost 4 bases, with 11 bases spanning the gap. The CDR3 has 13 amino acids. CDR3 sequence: CASSPGTAETQYF. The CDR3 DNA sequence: TGCGCCAGCAGCCCTGGGACTGCAGAGACCCAGTACTTC.

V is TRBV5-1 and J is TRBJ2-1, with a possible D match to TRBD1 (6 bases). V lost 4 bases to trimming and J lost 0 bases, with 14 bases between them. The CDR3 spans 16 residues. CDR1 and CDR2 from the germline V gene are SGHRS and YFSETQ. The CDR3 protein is CASSRRQASSYNEQFF. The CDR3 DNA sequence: TGCGCCAGCAGCCGGCGACAGGCTTCCTCCTACAATGAGCAGTTCTTC.

CDR3 DNA: TGTGCCAGCACCCGACAGGGTTACACTGAAGCTTTCTTT. Translation gives CASTRQGYTEAFF. This chain uses TRBV7-8 with TRBJ1-1; 7 bases are a match to TRBD1. The germline gives CDR1 SGHVS, CDR2 FQNEAQ. With V trimmed by 7 bases and J by 3 bases, 5 bases remained unmatched. CDR3 length: 13 residues.

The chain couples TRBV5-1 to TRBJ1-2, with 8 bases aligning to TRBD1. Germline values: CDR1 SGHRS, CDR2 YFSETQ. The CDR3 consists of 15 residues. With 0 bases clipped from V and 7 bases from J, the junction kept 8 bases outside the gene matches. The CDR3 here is CASSLEGQAHGGYTF. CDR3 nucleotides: TGCGCCAGCAGCTTGGAGGGACAGGCGCACGGTGGCTACACCTTC. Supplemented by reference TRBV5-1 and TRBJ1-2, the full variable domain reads KAGVTQTPRYLIKTRGQQVTLSCSPISGHRSVSWYQQTPGQGLQFLFEYFSETQRNKGNFPGRFSGRQFSNSRSEMNVSTLELGDSALYLCASSLEGQAHGGYTFGSGTRLTVV.

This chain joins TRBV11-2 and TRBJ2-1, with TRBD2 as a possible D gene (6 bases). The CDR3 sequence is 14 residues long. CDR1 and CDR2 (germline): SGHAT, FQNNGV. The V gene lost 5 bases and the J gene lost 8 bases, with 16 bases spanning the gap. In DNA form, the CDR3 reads TGTGCCAGCAGCCCGGCCCGCGGGGTGCATGAGCAGTTCTTC. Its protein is CASSPARGVHEQFF.

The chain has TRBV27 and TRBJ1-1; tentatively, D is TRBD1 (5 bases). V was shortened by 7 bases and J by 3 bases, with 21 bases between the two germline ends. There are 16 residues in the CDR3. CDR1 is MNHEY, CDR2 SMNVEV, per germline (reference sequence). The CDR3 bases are TGTGCCAGCAATTTTGGGGCCCCCCAGGGCTACACTGAAGCTTTCTTT. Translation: CASNFGAPQGYTEAFF.

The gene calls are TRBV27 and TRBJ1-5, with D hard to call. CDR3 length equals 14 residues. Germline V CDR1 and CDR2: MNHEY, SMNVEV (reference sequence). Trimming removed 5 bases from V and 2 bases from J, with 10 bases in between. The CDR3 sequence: CASSPGLGNQPQHF. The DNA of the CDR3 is TGTGCCAGCAGTCCCGGACTGGGCAATCAGCCCCAGCATTTT.

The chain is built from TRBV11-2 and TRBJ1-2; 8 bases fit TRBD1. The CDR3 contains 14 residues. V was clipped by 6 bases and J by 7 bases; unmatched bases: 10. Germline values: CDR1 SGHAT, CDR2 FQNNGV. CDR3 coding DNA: TGTGCCAGCAGATTACACAGGGGGGAGGGTGGCTACACCTTC. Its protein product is CASRLHRGEGGYTF.

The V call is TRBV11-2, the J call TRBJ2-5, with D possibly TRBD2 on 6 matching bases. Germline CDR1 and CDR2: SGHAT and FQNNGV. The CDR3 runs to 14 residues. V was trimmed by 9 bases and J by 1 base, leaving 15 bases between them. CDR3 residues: CASSLGGTQETQYF. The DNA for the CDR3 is TGTGCCAGTAGCCTCGGAGGGACCCAAGAGACCCAGTACTTC.

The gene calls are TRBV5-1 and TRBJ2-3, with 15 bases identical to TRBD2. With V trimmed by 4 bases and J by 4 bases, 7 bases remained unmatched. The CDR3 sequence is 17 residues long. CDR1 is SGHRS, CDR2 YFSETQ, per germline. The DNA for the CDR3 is TGCGCCAGCAGCCCAGGACTAGCGGGGGGGCGGGCAGATACGCAGTATTTT. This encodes CASSPGLAGGRADTQYF.

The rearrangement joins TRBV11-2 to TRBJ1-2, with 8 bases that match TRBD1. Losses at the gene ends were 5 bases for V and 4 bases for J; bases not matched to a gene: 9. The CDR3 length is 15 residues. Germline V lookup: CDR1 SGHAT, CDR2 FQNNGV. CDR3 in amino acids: CASSPYGQGRYGYTF. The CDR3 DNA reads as TGTGCCAGCAGCCCCTACGGACAGGGCCGCTATGGCTACACCTTC.

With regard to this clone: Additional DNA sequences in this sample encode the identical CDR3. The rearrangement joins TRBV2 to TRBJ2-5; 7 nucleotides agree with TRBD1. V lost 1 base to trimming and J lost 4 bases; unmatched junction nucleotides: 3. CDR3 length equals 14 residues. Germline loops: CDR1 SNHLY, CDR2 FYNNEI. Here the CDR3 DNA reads TGTGCCAGCAGTGAAGACAGGGGTTTAGAGACCCAGTACTTC. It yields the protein CASSEDRGLETQYF. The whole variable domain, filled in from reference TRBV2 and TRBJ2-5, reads EPEVTQTPSHQVTQMGQEVILRCVPISNHLYFYWYRQILGQKVEFLVSFYNNEISEKSEIFDDQFSVERPDGSNFTLKIRSTKLEDSAMYFCASSEDRGLETQYFGPGTRLLVL.

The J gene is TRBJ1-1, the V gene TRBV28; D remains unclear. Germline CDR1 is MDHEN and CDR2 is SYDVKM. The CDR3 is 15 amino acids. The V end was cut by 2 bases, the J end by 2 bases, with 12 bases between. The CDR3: CASSLIVRSNTEAFF. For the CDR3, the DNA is TGTGCCAGCAGTTTAATCGTGAGATCTAACACTGAAGCTTTCTTT.

The CDR3 coding sequence is TGCGCCAGCAGCCCAATTTCGGGGGGCGTATTCACAGATACGCAGTATTTT. Translation: CASSPISGGVFTDTQYF. The rearrangement uses TRBV5-1 and TRBJ2-3; tentative D call: TRBD2 (7 bases). Germline-derived CDR1 and CDR2 are SGHRS and YFSETQ. The V end was cut by 4 bases, the J end by 2 bases, with 20 bases between. This CDR3 is built from 17 residues.

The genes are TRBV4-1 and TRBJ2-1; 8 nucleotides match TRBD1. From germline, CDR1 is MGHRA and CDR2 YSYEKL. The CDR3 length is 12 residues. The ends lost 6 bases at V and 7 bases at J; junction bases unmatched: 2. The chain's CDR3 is CASSRTGNEQFF. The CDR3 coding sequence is TGCGCCAGCAGTAGGACAGGGAATGAGCAGTTCTTC.

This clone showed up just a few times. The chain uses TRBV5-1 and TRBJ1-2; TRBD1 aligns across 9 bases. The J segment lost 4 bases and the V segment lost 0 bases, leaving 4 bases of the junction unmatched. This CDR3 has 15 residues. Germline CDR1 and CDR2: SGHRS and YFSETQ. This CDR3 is CASSLGTGVSYGYTF. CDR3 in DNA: TGCGCCAGCAGCTTGGGGACAGGGGTTAGCTATGGCTACACCTTC.

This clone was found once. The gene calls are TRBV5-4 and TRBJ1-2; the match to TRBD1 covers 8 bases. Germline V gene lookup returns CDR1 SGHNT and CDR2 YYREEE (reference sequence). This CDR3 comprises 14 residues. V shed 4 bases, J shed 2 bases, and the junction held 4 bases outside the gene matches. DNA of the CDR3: TGTGCCAGCAGCGAGGGACAGGCCAACTATGGCTACACCTTC. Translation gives CASSEGQANYGYTF.

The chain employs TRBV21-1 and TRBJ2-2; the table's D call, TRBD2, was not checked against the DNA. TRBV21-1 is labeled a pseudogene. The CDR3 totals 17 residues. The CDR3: CASSKEGGRRLTGELFF. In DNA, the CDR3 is TGTGCCAGCAGCAAAGAGGGCGGCAGGAGGTTGACCGGGGAGCTGTTTTTT.